This passage covers 10 T cell receptor beta chains from one sample sequenced in a study of blood T cells in healthy people across ages. Primed by a sample-barcoded 5' primer and a J-beta primer mix, a second PCR proceeded for about 6 to 12 cycles. TCRdb used MiXCR to reprocess the 5' RACE reads, holding one entry per CDR3 protein. In the table there are about a million distinct CDR3 sequences, around 48% of which are singletons. Sequencing was performed on blood. Receptor source: a man aged 25-45 years in good health.

The genes are TRBV28 and TRBJ2-4, with D hard to call. The J call could be wrong; TRBJ2-7 is a better fit for the DNA end. The CDR3 contains 14 residues. The germline gives CDR1 MDHEN, CDR2 SYDVKM. CDR3 sequence: CASKSMEGAYEQYF. For the CDR3, the DNA is TGTGCCAGCAAATCGATGGAAGGCGCCTACGAGCAGTACTTC.

This clonotype was seen repeatedly, ten times or more. This chain uses TRBV6-6 with TRBJ1-1; D may be TRBD1 (5 bases). CDR3 length equals 14 residues. The V gene's germline CDR1 is MNHNY and CDR2 SVGAGI (reference sequence). Trimming pared 0 bases from V and 5 bases from J, leaving 10 bases between. CDR3 in amino acids: CASSYSPGWTEAFF. The CDR3 nucleotides read TGTGCCAGCAGTTACTCCCCAGGGTGGACTGAAGCTTTCTTT.

This clonotype was observed once. This chain joins TRBV20-1 and TRBJ2-1; D perhaps matches TRBD2 (7 bases). V shed 2 bases and J shed 7 bases, with 15 bases lying between them. Germline values: CDR1 DFQATT, CDR2 SNEGSKA (reference sequence). The CDR3 extends over 14 amino acids. The CDR3 spells CSARLGGAENEQFF. CDR3 DNA: TGCAGTGCTAGATTGGGGGGGGCCGAAAATGAGCAGTTCTTC.

This clonotype has more than one count but fewer than ten. The genes are TRBV27 and TRBJ2-7; D is uncertain. CDR1 MNHEY and CDR2 SMNVEV come from the germline V gene (reference sequence). Trimming removed 4 bases from V and 3 bases from J, with 7 bases in between. The CDR3 spans 12 residues. The CDR3 loop reads CASSSESYEQYF. As DNA, the CDR3 is TGTGCCAGCAGTTCCGAAAGCTACGAGCAGTACTTC.

This clonotype was found many times. This rearrangement joins TRBV12-3 or TRBV12-4 to TRBJ2-1, with D tentatively TRBD2 (5 bases). The ends were cut back, 7 bases at V and 6 bases at J, with 16 bases in the middle. The CDR3 is 14 amino acids. The CDR3 bases are TGTGCCAGCACCCTAGGGAGCGGAATCAATGAGCAGTTCTTC. Protein sequence: CASTLGSGINEQFF.

This clonotype has only a few counts. The J gene is TRBJ2-3, the V gene TRBV28; the D is unclear. Deletions cut 8 bases from V and 5 bases from J, with 5 bases between. The CDR3 has 10 amino acids. The germline gives CDR1 MDHEN, CDR2 SYDVKM. The DNA for the CDR3 is TGTGCCAGCTTTGGAGATACGCAGTATTTT. This codes for CASFGDTQYF.

This clonotype was counted between two and nine times. The rearrangement joins TRBV4-2 to TRBJ2-5, with D perhaps assigned TRBD1 or TRBD2 (5 bases each). This CDR3 is built from 17 residues. Germline CDR1 reads LGHNA; CDR2 reads YNFKEQ. Trimming removed 4 bases from V and 5 bases from J, with 23 bases in between. The CDR3 DNA reads TGTGCCAGCAGCCTCCTCGGGGCCGCAGCATCTTGGGAGACCCAGTACTTC. Protein product: CASSLLGAAASWETQYF.

This clonotype was observed once. The V and J genes are TRBV15 and TRBJ2-5; no reliable D call. V was clipped by 5 bases and J by 6 bases, with 19 bases between them. This CDR3 is built from 15 residues. Germline-derived CDR1 and CDR2 are LNHNV and YYDKDF (reference sequence). CDR3 in amino acids: CATSVERQAQQTQYF. DNA of the CDR3: TGTGCCACCAGCGTTGAACGCCAGGCGCAACAGACCCAGTACTTC.

This sequence joins TRBV12-3 or TRBV12-4 and TRBJ1-4, with 8 bases matching TRBD1. Trimming took 6 bases from V and 8 from J; bases not matched to a gene: 11. The CDR3 runs 15 residues. CDR3 sequence (DNA): TGTGCCAGCAGAAGGACAGGGACGTCCCCCGAAAAACTGTTTTTT. This gives the protein CASRRTGTSPEKLFF.

The genes are TRBV21-1 and TRBJ2-4; the table calls TRBD2, which could not be checked here. TRBV21-1 is reported as a pseudogene. This CDR3 spans 16 amino acids. The CDR3 DNA sequence: TGTGCCAACAGCAATTGGTGGGGAGGAGCCAAAAACATTCAGTACTTC. This gives the protein CANSNWWGGAKNIQYF.